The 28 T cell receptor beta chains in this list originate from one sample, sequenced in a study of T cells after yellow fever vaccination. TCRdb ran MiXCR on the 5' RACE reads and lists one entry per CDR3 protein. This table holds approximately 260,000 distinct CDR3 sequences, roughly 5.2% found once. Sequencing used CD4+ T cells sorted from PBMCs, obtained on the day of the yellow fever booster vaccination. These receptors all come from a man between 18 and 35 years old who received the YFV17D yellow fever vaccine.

The chain's CDR3 is CASSLEWGPTEAFF. As DNA, the CDR3 is TGCGCCAGCAGCCTAGAATGGGGTCCCACTGAAGCTTTCTTT. The chain is built from TRBV5-1 and TRBJ1-1, with D uncertain. The CDR3 runs 14 residues. Germline V CDR1 and CDR2: SGHRS, YFSETQ. Trimming removed 4 bases from V and 4 bases from J, with 14 bases in between.

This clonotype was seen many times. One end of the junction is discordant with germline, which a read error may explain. The CDR3 sequence is CASSFLDSF. The CDR3 nucleotides read TGTGCCAGCAGTTTCCTGGACAGTTTC. The rearrangement uses TRBV6-5 and TRBJ2-7; tentative D call: TRBD1 (6 bases). The germline CDR1 and CDR2 sequences are MNHEY and SVGAGI. There are 9 residues in the CDR3.

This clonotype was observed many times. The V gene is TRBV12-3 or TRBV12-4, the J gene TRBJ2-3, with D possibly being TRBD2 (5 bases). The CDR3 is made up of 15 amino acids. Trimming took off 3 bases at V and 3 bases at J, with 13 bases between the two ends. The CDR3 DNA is TGTGCCAGCAGTTTGGTCGGTACTAGGACAGATACGCAGTATTTT. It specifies CASSLVGTRTDTQYF.

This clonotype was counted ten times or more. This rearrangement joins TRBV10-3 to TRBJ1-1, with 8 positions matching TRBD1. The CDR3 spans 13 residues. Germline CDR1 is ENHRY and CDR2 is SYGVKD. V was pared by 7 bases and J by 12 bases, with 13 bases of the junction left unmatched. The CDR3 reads CAITSDREGNSFF. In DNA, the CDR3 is TGTGCCATCACCTCGGACAGGGAAGGCAATTCTTTCTTT.

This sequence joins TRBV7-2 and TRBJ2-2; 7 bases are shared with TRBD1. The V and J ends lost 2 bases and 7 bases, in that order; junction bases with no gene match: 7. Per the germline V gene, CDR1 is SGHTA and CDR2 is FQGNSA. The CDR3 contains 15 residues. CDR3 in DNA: TGTGCCAGCAGCTTATTAGGGCAGGGGGTCGGGGAGCTGTTTTTT. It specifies CASSLLGQGVGELFF.

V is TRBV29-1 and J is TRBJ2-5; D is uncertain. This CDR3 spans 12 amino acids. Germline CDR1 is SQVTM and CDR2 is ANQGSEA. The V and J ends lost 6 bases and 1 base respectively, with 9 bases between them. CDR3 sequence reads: CSVEPPQETQYF. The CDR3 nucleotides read TGCAGCGTCGAGCCCCCCCAAGAGACCCAGTACTTC. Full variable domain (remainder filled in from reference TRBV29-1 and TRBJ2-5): SAVISQKPSRDICQRGTSLTIQCQVDSQVTMMFWYRQQPGQSLTLIATANQGSEATYESGFVIDKFPISRPNLTFSTLTVSNMSPEDSSIYLCSVEPPQETQYFGPGTRLLVL.

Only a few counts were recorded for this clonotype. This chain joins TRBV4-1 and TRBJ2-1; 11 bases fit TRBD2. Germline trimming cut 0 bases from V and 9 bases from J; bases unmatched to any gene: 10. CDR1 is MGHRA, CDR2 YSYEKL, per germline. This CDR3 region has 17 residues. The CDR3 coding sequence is TGCGCCAGCAGCCAAGATCGCGGTAGCGGGGGGGCCGGTGAGCAGTTCTTC. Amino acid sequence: CASSQDRGSGGAGEQFF.

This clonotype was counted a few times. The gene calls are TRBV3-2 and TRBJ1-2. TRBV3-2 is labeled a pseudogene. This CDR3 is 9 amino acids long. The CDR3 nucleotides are TGTGCCAGCAGCCCTGGCTACACCTTC. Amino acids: CASSPGYTF.

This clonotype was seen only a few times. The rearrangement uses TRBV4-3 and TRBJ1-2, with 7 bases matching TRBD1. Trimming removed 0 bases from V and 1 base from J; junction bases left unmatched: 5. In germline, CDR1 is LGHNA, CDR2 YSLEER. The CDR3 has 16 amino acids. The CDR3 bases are TGCGCCAGCAGCCAAGAAACAGGGGACGGTAACTATGGCTACACCTTC. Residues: CASSQETGDGNYGYTF.

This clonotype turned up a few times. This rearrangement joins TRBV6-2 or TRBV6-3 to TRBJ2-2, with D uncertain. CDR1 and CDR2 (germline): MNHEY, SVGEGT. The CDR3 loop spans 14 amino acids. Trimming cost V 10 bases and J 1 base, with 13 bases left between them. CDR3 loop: CATTYSLNTGELFF. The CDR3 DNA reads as TGTGCCACCACGTACAGTTTGAACACCGGGGAGCTGTTTTTT.

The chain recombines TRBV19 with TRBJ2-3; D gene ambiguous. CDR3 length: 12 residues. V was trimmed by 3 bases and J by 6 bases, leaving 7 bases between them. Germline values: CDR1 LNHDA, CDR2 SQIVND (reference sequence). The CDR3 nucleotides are TGTGCCAGTAGTATTTTGGGGGATACGCAGTATTTT. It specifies CASSILGDTQYF.

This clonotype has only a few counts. The CDR3 sequence: CASRRETDWNSNQPQHF. DNA of the CDR3: TGTGCCAGCAGACGAGAGACGGACTGGAATAGCAATCAGCCCCAGCATTTT. This sequence joins TRBV6-1 and TRBJ1-5, with no clear D. The CDR3 extends over 17 amino acids. The germline V gene has CDR1 MNHNS and CDR2 SASEGT. The V gene lost 6 bases and the J gene lost 0 bases, with 18 bases spanning the gap.

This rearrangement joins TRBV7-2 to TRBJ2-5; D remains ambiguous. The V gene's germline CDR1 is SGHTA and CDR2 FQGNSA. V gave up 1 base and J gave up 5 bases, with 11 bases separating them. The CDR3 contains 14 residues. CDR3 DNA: TGTGCCAGCAGCTTAGGGCAGGCGTGGGAGACCCAGTACTTC. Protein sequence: CASSLGQAWETQYF.

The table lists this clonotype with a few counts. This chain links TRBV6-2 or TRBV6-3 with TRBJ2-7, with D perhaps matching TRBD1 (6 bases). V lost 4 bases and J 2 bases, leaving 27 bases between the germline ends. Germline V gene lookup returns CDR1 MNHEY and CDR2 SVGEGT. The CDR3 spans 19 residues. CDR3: CASSFTGKGDLLYTYEQYF. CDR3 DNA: TGTGCCAGCAGTTTCACAGGGAAGGGGGACCTTCTCTATACCTACGAGCAGTACTTC.

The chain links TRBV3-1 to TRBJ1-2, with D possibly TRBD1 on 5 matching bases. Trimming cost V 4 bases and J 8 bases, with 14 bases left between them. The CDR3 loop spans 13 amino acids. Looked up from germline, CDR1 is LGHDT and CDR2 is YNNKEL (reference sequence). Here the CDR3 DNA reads TGTGCCAGCAGCCCCCTTCGGGGGGAGGGCTACACCTTC. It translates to CASSPLRGEGYTF.

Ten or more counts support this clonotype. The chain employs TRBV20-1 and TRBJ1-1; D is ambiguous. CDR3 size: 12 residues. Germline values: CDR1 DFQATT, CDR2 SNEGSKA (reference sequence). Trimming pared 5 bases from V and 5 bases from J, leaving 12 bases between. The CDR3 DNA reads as TGCAGTGCTTGTGCCGGGGAGACTGAAGCTTTCTTT. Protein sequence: CSACAGETEAFF.

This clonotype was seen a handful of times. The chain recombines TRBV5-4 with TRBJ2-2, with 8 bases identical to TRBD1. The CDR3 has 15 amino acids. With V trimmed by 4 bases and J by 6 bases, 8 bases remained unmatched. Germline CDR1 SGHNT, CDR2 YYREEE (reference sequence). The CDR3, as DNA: TGTGCCAGCAGCCTCGACAGGGGAGAGGCCGGGGAGCTGTTTTTT. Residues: CASSLDRGEAGELFF.

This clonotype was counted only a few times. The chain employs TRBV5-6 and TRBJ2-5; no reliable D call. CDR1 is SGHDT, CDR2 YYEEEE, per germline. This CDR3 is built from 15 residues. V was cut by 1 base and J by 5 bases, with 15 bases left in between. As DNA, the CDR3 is TGTGCCAGCAGCTTGAAGGTGGGGTACGGGGAGACCCAGTACTTC. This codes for CASSLKVGYGETQYF.

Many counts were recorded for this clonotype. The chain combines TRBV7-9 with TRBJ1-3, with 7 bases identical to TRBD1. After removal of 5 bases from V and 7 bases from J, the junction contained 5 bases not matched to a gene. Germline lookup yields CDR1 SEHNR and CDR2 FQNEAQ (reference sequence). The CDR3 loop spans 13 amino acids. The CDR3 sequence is CASSQYRGNTIYF. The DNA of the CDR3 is TGTGCCAGCAGCCAATACAGGGGTAACACCATATATTTT.

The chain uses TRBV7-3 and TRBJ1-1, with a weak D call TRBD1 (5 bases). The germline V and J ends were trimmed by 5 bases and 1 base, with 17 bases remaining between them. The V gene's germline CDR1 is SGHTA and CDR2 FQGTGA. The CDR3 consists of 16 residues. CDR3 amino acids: CASSKAGWGENTEAFF. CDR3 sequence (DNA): TGTGCCAGCAGCAAGGCCGGCTGGGGGGAGAACACTGAAGCTTTCTTT.

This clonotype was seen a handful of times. CDR3 DNA: TGTGCCAGCAGTCCCAACAGGGGAGGCGGTGAAAAACTGTTTTTT. Amino acid sequence: CASSPNRGGGEKLFF. The V gene is TRBV6-6, the J gene TRBJ1-4, with 7 bases fitting TRBD1. The CDR3 contains 15 residues. Germline assignment: CDR1 MNHNY and CDR2 SVGAGI (reference sequence). J lost 7 bases, V lost 5 bases, and 10 bases had no gene match.

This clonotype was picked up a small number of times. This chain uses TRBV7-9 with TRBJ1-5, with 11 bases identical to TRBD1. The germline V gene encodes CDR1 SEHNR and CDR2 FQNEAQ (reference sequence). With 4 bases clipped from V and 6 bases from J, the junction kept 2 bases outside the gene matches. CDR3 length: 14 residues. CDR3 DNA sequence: TGTGCCAGCAGCTCGGACAGGGGGCTTCAGCCCCAGCATTTT. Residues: CASSSDRGLQPQHF.

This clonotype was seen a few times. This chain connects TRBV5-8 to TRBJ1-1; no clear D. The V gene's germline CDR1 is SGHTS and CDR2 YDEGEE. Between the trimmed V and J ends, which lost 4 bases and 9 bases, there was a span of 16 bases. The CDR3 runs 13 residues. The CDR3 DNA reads TGTGCCAGCAGCCGGGATAGAGGTCCTCAAGCTTTCTTT. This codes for CASSRDRGPQAFF.

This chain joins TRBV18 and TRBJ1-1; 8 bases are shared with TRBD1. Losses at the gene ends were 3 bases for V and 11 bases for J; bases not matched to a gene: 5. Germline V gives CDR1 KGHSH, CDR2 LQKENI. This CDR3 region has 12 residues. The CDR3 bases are TGTGCCAGCTCACCGGACAGGGAGCAGGCTTTCTTT. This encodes CASSPDREQAFF. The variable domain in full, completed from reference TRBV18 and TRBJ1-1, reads NAGVMQNPRHLVRRRGQEARLRCSPMKGHSHVYWYRQLPEEGLKFMVYLQKENIIDESGMPKERFSAEFPKEGPSILRIQQVVRGDSAAYFCASSPDREQAFFGQGTRLTVV.

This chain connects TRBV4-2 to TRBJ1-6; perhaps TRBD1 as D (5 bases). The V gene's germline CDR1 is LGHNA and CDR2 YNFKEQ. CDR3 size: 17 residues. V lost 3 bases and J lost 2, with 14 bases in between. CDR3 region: CASSHLEEGTYNSPLHF. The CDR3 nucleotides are TGTGCCAGCAGCCACCTTGAGGAGGGGACCTATAATTCACCCCTCCACTTT.

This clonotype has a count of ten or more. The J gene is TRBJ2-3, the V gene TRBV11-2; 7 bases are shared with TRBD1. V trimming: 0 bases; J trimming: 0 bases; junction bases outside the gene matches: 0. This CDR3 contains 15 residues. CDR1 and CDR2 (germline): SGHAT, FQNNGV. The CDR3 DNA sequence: TGTGCCAGCAGCTTAGACAGGGGGAGCACAGATACGCAGTATTTT. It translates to CASSLDRGSTDTQYF. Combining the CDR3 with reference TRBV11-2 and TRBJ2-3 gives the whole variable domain EAGVAQSPRYKIIEKRQSVAFWCNPISGHATLYWYQQILGQGPKLLIQFQNNGVVDDSQLPKDRFSAERLKGVDSTLKIQPAKLEDSAVYLCASSLDRGSTDTQYFGPGTRLTVL.

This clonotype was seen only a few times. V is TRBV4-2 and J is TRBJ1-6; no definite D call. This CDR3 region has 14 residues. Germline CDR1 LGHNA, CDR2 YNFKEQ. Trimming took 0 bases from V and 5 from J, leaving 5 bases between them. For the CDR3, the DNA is TGTGCCAGCAGCCAAGACAACGATAATTCACCCCTCCACTTT. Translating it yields CASSQDNDNSPLHF.

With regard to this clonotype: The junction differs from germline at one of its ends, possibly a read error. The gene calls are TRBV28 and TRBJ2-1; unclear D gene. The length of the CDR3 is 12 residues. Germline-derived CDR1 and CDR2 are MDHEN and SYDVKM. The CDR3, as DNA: TGTGCCAGCAGTCCCGCCCCTTATGAGCGGTTCTTC. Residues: CASSPAPYERFF. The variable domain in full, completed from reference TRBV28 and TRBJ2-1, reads DVKVTQSSRYLVKRTGEKVFLECVQDMDHENMFWYRQDPGLGLRLIYFSYDVKMKEKGDIPEGYSVSREKKERFSLILESASTNQTSMYLCASSPAPYERFFGPGTRLTVL.